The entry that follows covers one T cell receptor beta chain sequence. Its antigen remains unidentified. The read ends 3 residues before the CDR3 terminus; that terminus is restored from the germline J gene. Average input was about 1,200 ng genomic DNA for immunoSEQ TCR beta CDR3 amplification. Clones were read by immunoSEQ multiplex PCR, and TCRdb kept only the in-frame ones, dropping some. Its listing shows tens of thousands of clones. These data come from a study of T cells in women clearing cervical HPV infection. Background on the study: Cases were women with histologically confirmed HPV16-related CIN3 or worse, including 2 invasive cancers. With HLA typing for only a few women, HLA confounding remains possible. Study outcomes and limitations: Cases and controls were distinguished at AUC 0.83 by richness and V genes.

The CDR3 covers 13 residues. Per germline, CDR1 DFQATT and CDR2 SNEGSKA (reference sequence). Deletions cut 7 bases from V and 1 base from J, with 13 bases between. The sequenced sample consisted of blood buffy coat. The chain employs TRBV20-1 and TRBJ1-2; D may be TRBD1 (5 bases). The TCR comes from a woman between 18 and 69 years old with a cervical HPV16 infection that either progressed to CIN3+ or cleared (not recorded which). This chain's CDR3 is CSVLTDLNYGYTF. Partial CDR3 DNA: TGCAGTGTTCTGACAGACCTTAACTATGGC.